The present T cell receptor (beta chain) was sequenced within a study of T-cell memory formation after mild COVID-19. This clonotype came up many times. MiXCR, applied by TCRdb to the 5' RACE reads, yields one record per CDR3 protein. This sample yields about 350,000 distinct CDR3 sequences, of which approximately 14% are seen a single time; 20% to 25% belongs to the top ten. Trimming removed 8 bases from V and 4 bases from J, with 26 bases in between. Germline CDR1 reads SGHRS; CDR2 reads YFSETQ. The CDR3 spans 17 residues. This sequence joins TRBV5-1 and TRBJ2-3, with unresolved D. Sequencing was carried out using PBMCs or a T cell subset sorted from them (not recorded which). This TCR derives from a man in his late teens or twenties who had mild COVID-19 (a few samples of this study predate the infection). Cell type and time point are not known. Here the CDR3 reads CARPDRSPTDLADTQYF. Here the CDR3 DNA reads TGCGCCAGACCCGACCGTTCCCCGACGGACCTCGCAGATACGCAGTATTTT.